This TCR beta chain derives from a study of shared clonotypes between healthy human individuals. Study overall: Ranging from 18 to 49 in age, donors were a couple of women and a few men. Each donor had three CD4 naive, three CD4 memory, two CD8 naive and one CD8 memory plate.

Deep was the level at which the assay was run. Original handling: ImmunoSEQ sequences covered only the junction and lacked quality scores; filtering therefore differed. Generated by immunoSEQ multiplex PCR, the TCRdb table keeps only in-frame clones and is missing some. The V and J calls and clone size were taken over from that table, and D and trimming were inferred from the DNA. The table records roughly 700,000 clones, around 74% of them present only once. CDR3 size: 15 residues. The clonotype was recovered from a woman aged 25 to 39 in good health. Sequencing used memory CD4+ T cells sorted from blood. The subset denotes: CD45RA-negative fraction. The chain has TRBV21-1 and TRBJ2-1; the DNA was not compared with TRBD1, the D call given in the table. TRBV21-1 has pseudogene status. The CDR3 DNA reads as TGTGCCAGCAGCGGACCCGGGACAGGGTGCAATGAGCAGTTCTTC. Translating gives CASSGPGTGCNEQFF.